The 19 T cell receptor beta chains below were found in one sample sequenced in a study of blood T cells in healthy people across ages. It was with a sample-barcoded 5' primer and a J-beta primer mix that a second PCR of about 6 to 12 cycles was run. TCRdb recomputed calls from the 5' RACE reads with MiXCR, one row per CDR3 protein. The table records about 800,000 distinct CDR3 sequences, roughly 25% of them present only once. These sequences were also reported in another study, on T cells of mothers and their children.

Specimen: blood. These receptors came from a boy aged 5-17 years in good health.

The gene calls are TRBV28 and TRBJ2-5, with TRBD2 as a possible D gene (5 bases). V shed 4 bases and J shed 2 bases, with 11 bases lying between them. This CDR3 contains 14 residues. Germline V lookup: CDR1 MDHEN, CDR2 SYDVKM. In DNA form, the CDR3 reads TGTGCCAGCAGTTCCCCCCCGGGACAAGAGACCCAGTACTTC. Its translation: CASSSPPGQETQYF.

The V call is TRBV3-1, the J call TRBJ2-5; 7 bases agree with TRBD1. Matching the DNA end better, TRBJ2-7 makes the J call doubtful. This CDR3 has 14 residues. Germline V gene lookup returns CDR1 LGHDT and CDR2 YNNKEL (reference sequence). The CDR3 protein is CASSQGQGSGEQYF. CDR3 sequence (DNA): TGTGCCAGCAGCCAAGGACAGGGCTCTGGCGAGCAGTACTTC.

The rearrangement links TRBV5-1 to TRBJ2-5; D assignment may be TRBD1 or TRBD2 (6 bases each). The ends were cut back, 0 bases at V and 9 bases at J, with 12 bases in the middle. This CDR3 region has 13 residues. Germline lookup yields CDR1 SGHRS and CDR2 YFSETQ. CDR3 loop: CASSLDPGGPQYF. The CDR3 DNA sequence: TGCGCCAGCAGCTTGGATCCTGGGGGGCCCCAGTACTTC.

This chain links TRBV4-3 with TRBJ2-7; TRBD2 is a possible D gene (5 bases). Germline CDR1 and CDR2: LGHNA and YSLEER. The CDR3 has 15 amino acids. V was shortened by 4 bases and J by 0 bases, with 13 bases between the two germline ends. The CDR3 DNA sequence: TGCGCCAGCAGCCTTGAGGGCGACCCCTCCTACGAGCAGTACTTC. Translating it yields CASSLEGDPSYEQYF.

This clonotype appeared a few times. J is TRBJ2-3 and V is TRBV7-6, with TRBD2 matching 7 bases. Unmatched junction bases numbered 3, after V lost 4 bases and J lost 2 bases. In germline, CDR1 is SGHVS, CDR2 FNYEAQ. The CDR3 totals 14 residues. CDR3 region: CASSSQRDTDTQYF. CDR3 bases: TGTGCCAGCAGCTCCCAGCGGGACACAGATACGCAGTATTTT.

This clonotype was observed a handful of times. V usage is TRBV6-6 and J usage is TRBJ1-2; D not resolved. The length of the CDR3 is 16 residues. Germline V lookup: CDR1 MNHNY, CDR2 SVGAGI (reference sequence). V was cut by 0 bases and J by 4 bases, with 15 bases left in between. CDR3 coding DNA: TGTGCCAGCAGTTACTCGACCACCCAGCTTAGCTATGGCTACACCTTC. Amino acids: CASSYSTTQLSYGYTF.

Points on this clonotype: The junction departs from germline at one end; a sequencing error may be responsible. J is TRBJ2-3 and V is TRBV7-7; D unresolved. This CDR3 is built from 13 residues. The V gene's germline CDR1 is SSHAT and CDR2 FNYEAQ (reference sequence). The CDR3 DNA is TGTGCTAGCAGCTCCCGGCCGGTAGATACGCAGTATTTT. Translating gives CASSSRPVDTQYF.

This clonotype was observed a handful of times. This chain joins TRBV11-1 and TRBJ2-7; D is possibly TRBD1 (6 bases). The V gene lost 5 bases and the J gene lost 2 bases, with 13 bases spanning the gap. Germline assignment: CDR1 SGHAT and CDR2 FQDESV (reference sequence). This CDR3 comprises 14 residues. The CDR3 loop reads CASSPHRQAYEQYF. CDR3 nucleotide sequence: TGTGCCAGCAGCCCACACAGACAGGCCTACGAGCAGTACTTC. The whole variable domain, remainder taken from reference TRBV11-1 and TRBJ2-7, is EAEVAQSPRYKITEKSQAVAFWCDPISGHATLYWYRQILGQGPELLVQFQDESVVDDSQLPKDRFSAERLKGVDSTLKIQPAELGDSAMYLCASSPHRQAYEQYFGPGTRLTVT.

This chain joins TRBV27 and TRBJ2-3; D remains unclear. Trimming stripped 5 bases from V and 2 bases from J, with 14 bases between. Germline values: CDR1 MNHEY, CDR2 SMNVEV (reference sequence). CDR3 length: 15 amino acids. CDR3: CASSPSLEYTDTQYF. The CDR3 nucleotides are TGTGCCAGCAGTCCCTCCCTCGAGTACACAGATACGCAGTATTTT.

This rearrangement joins TRBV3-1 to TRBJ2-5; possibly TRBD1 or TRBD2 for D (5 bases each). Trimming removed 0 bases from V and 7 bases from J, with 18 bases in between. CDR1 is LGHDT, CDR2 YNNKEL, per germline (reference sequence). The CDR3 sequence is 16 residues long. CDR3 nucleotide sequence: TGTGCCAGCAGCCAAGATAGAGGGACCACTATGGGGACCCAGTACTTC. It codes for CASSQDRGTTMGTQYF.

This chain uses TRBV28 with TRBJ1-1, with 7 bases aligning to TRBD1. There are 14 residues in the CDR3. V shed 6 bases and J 7 bases; nucleotides not matched to a gene: 11. CDR1 and CDR2 (germline): MDHEN, SYDVKM. Here the CDR3 reads CASRELTGKFEAFF. DNA of the CDR3: TGTGCCAGCAGGGAGTTGACAGGGAAGTTTGAAGCTTTCTTT. Using reference TRBV28 and TRBJ1-1 for the parts outside the CDR3, the full variable domain is DVKVTQSSRYLVKRTGEKVFLECVQDMDHENMFWYRQDPGLGLRLIYFSYDVKMKEKGDIPEGYSVSREKKERFSLILESASTNQTSMYLCASRELTGKFEAFFGQGTRLTVV.

Concerning this clonotype: A read error may account for a junction end that differs from germline. The rearrangement joins TRBV29-1 to TRBJ2-1; no firm D call. From germline, CDR1 is SQVTM and CDR2 ANQGSEA. The CDR3 is made up of 16 amino acids. The CDR3: CSVDLWRSTVIDEQFF. CDR3 bases: TGCAGCGTTGATCTCTGGCGGTCCACCGTCATAGATGAGCAGTTTTTC.

The V gene is TRBV7-2, the J gene TRBJ2-7, with 10 bases that match TRBD1. The V gene end was trimmed by 5 bases and the J gene end by 7 bases; junction bases not matched to a gene: 14. CDR3 length: 16 amino acids. The germline V gene encodes CDR1 SGHTA and CDR2 FQGNSA. Written as DNA, the CDR3 is TGTGCCAGCAGCAGTGGAGTGGGGACAGGGGTAGGGGAGCAGTACTTC. Amino acid sequence: CASSSGVGTGVGEQYF.

The table lists this clonotype with a few counts. The chain combines TRBV5-1 with TRBJ2-2; D is perhaps TRBD2 (5 bases). The ends were cut back, 0 bases at V and 3 bases at J, with 6 bases in the middle. CDR3 length: 14 amino acids. CDR1 SGHRS and CDR2 YFSETQ come from the germline V gene. The CDR3 region is CASSLEDYTGELFF. CDR3 DNA: TGCGCCAGCAGCTTGGAGGACTACACCGGGGAGCTGTTTTTT.

The chain couples TRBV2 to TRBJ2-5; the D gene could be TRBD1 or TRBD2 (5 bases each). V was clipped by 8 bases and J by 2 bases, with 15 bases between them. The CDR3 extends over 14 amino acids. Germline CDR1 is SNHLY and CDR2 is FYNNEI. This CDR3 is CASVPGPQQETQYF. The CDR3 coding sequence is TGTGCCAGCGTACCGGGACCTCAACAAGAGACCCAGTACTTC.

This clonotype was counted a few times. The rearrangement joins TRBV4-2 to TRBJ2-6, with 9 positions matching TRBD1. Germline V gene sequence: CDR1 LGHNA, CDR2 YNFKEQ. V trimming: 4 bases; J trimming: 3 bases; junction bases outside the gene matches: 7. The CDR3 totals 17 residues. The CDR3 here is CASSRGTGSGGANVLTF. For the CDR3, the DNA is TGTGCCAGCAGCCGTGGGACAGGGAGTGGTGGGGCCAACGTCCTGACTTTC.

The CDR3 nucleotides read TGCAGCGCCGTGGACGGCCGGACGAATTACGAGCAGTACTTC. Translation gives CSAVDGRTNYEQYF. This sequence joins TRBV29-1 and TRBJ2-1; D ambiguous. The end of the DNA aligns better with TRBJ2-7, so the J call may be wrong. Germline V gives CDR1 SQVTM, CDR2 ANQGSEA. This CDR3 contains 14 residues.

J is TRBJ1-4 and V is TRBV7-2; 7 positions match TRBD1. J gave up 8 bases and V 4 bases, and 7 bases lay outside the gene matches. This CDR3 is built from 14 residues. Germline V gene lookup returns CDR1 SGHTA and CDR2 FQGNSA. The CDR3 sequence: CASSSTGEEEKLFF. CDR3 bases: TGTGCCAGCAGCTCTACAGGGGAGGAGGAAAAACTGTTTTTT.

The chain combines TRBV7-2 with TRBJ2-5; 9 nucleotides line up with TRBD1. V was pared by 5 bases and J by 5 bases, with 9 bases of the junction left unmatched. Germline loops: CDR1 SGHTA, CDR2 FQGNSA. This CDR3 region has 15 residues. CDR3 nucleotides: TGTGCCAGCAGCCGCAACAGGGGGCGCGGGGAGACCCAGTACTTC. Its translation is CASSRNRGRGETQYF.